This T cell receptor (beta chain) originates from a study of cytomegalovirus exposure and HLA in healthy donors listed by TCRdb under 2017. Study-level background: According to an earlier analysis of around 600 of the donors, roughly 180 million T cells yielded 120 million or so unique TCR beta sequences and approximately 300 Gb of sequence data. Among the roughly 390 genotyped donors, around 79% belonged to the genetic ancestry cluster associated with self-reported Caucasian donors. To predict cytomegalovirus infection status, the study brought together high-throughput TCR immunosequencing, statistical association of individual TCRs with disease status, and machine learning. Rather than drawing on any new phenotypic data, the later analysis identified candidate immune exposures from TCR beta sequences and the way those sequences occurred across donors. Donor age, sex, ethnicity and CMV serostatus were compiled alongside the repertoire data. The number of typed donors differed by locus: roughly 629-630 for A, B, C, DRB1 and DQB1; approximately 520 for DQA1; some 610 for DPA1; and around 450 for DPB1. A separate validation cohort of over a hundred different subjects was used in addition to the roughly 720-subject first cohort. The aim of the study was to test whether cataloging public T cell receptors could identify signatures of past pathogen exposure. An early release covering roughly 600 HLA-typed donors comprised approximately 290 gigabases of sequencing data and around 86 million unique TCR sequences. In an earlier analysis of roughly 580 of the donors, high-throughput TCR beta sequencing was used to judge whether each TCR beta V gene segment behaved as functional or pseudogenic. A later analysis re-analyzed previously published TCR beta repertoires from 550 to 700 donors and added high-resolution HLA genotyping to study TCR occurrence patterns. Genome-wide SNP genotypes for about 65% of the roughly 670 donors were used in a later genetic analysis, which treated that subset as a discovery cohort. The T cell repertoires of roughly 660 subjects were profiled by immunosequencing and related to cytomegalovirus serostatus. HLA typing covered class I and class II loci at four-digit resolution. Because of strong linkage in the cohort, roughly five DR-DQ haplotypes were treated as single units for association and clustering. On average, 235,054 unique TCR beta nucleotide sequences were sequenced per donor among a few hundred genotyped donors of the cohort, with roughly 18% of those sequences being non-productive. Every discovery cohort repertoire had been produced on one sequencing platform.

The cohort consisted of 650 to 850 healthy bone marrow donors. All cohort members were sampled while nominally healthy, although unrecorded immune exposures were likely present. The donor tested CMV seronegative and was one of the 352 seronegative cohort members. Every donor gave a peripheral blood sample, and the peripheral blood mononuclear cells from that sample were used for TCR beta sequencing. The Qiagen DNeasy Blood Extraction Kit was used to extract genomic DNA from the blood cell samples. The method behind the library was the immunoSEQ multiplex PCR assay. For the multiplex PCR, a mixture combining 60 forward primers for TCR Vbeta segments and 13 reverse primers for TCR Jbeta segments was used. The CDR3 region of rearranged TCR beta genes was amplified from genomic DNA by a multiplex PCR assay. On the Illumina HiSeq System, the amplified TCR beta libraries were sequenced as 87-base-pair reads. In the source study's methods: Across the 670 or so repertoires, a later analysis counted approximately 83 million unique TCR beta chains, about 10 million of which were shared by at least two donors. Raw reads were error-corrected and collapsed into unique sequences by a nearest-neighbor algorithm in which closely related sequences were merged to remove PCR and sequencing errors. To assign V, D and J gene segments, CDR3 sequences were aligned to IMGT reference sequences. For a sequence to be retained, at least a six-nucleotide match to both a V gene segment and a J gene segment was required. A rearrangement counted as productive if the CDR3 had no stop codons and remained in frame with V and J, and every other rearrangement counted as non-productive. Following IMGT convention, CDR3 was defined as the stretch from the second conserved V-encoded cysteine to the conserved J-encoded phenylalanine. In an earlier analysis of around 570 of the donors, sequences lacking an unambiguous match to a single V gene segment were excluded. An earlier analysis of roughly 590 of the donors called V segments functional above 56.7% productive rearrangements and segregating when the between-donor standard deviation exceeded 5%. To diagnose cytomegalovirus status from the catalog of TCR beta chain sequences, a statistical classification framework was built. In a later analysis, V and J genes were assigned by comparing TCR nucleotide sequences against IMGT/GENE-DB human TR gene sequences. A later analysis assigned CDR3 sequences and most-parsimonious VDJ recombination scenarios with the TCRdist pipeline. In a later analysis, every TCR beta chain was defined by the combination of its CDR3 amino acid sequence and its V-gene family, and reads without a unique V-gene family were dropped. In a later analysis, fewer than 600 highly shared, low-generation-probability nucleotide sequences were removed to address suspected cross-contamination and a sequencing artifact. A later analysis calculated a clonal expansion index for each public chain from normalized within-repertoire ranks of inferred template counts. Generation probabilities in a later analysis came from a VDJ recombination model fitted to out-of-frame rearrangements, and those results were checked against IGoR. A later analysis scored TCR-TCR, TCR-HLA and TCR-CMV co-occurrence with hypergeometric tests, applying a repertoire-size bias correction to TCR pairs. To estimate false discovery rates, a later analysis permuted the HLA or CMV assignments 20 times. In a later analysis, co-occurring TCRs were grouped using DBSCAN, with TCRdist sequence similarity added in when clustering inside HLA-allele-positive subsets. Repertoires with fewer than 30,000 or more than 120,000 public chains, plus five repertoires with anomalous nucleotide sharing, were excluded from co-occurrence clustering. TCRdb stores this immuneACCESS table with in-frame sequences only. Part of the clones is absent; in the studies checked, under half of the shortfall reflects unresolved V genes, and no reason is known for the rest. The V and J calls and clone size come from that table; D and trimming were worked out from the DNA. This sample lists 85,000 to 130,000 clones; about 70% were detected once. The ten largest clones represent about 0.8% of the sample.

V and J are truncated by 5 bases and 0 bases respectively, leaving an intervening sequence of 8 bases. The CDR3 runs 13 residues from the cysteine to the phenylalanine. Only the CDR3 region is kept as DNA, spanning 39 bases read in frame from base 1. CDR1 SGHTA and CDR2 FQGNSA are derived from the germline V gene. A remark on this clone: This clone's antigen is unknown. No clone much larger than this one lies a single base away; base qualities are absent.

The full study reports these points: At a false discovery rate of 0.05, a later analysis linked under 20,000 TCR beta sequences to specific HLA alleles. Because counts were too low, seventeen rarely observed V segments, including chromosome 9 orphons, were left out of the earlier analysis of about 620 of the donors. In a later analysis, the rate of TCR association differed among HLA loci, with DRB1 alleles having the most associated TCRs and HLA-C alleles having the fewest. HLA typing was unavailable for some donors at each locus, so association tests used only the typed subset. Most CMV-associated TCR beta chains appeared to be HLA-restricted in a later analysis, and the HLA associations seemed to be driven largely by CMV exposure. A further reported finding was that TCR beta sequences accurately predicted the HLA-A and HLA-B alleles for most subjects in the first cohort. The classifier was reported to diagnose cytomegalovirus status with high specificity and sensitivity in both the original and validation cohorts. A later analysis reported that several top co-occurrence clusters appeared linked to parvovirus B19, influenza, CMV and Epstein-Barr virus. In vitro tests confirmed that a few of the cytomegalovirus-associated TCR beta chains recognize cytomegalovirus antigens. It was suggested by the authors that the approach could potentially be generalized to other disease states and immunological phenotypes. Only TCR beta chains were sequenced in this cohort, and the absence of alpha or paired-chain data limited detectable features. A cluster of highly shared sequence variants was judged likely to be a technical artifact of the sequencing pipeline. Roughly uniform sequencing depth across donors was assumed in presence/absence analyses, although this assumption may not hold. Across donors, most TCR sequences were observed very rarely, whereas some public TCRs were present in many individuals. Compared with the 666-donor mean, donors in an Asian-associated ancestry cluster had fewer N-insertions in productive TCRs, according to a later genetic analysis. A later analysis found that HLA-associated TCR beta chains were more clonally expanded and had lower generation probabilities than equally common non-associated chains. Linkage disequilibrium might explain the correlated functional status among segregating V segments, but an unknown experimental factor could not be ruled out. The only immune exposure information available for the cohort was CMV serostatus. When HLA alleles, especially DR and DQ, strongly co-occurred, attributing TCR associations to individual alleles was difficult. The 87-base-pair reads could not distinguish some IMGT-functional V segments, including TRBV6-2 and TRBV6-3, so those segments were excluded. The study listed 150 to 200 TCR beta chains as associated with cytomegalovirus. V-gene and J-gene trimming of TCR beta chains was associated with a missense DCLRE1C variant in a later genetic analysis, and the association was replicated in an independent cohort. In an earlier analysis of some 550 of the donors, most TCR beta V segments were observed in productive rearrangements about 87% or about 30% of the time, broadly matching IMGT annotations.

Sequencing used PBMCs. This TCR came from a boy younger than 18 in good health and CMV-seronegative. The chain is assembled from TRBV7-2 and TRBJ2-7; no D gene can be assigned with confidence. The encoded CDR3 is CASSQLSSYEQYF. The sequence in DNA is TGTGCCAGCAGCCAACTTAGCTCCTACGAGCAGTACTTC.